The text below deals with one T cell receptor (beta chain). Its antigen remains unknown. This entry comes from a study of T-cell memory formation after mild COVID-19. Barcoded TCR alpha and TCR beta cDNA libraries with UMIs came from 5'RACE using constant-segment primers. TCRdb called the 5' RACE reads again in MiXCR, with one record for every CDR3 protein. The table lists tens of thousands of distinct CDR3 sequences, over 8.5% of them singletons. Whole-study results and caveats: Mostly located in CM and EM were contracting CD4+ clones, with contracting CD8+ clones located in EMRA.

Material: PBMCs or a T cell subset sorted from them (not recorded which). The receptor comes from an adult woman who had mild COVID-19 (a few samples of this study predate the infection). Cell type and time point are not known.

The CDR3 loop reads CASSYSTWTVGNTIYF. For the CDR3, the DNA is TGTGCCAGCAGTTACTCAACTTGGACAGTGGGAAACACCATATATTTT. This sequence joins TRBV6-5 and TRBJ1-3; possibly TRBD1 for D (6 bases). Germline values: CDR1 MNHEY, CDR2 SVGAGI. The germline V and J ends were trimmed by 0 bases and 4 bases, with 13 bases remaining between them. There are 16 residues in the CDR3.